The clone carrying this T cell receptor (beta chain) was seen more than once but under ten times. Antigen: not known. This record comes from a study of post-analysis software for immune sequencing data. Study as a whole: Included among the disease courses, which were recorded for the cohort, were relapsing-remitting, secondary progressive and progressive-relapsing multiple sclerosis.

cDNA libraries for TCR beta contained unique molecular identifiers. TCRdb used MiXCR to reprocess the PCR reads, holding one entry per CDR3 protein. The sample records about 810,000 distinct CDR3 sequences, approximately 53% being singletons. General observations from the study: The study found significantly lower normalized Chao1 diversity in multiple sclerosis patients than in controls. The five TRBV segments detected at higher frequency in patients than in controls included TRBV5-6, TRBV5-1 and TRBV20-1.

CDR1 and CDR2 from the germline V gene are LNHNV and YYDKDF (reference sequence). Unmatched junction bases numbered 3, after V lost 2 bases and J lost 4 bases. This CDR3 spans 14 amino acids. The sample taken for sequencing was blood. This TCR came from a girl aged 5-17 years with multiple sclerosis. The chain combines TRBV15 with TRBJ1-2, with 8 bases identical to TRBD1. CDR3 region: CATSRLGQAYGYTF. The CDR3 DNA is TGTGCCACCAGCAGATTGGGACAGGCCTATGGCTACACCTTC.